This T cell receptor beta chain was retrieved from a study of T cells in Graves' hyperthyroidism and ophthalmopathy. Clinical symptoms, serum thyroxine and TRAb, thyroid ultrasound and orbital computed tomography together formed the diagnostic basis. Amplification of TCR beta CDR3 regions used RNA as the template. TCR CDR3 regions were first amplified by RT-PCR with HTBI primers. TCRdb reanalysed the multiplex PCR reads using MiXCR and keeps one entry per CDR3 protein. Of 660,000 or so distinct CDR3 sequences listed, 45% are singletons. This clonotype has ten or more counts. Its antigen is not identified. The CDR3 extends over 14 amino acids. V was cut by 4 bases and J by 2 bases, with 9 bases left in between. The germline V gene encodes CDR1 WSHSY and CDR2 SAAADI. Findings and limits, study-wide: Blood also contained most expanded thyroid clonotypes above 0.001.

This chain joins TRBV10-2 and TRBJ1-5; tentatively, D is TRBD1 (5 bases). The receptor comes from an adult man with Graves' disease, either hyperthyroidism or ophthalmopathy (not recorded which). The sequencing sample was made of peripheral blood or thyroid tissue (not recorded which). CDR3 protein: CASSGDSRNQPQHF. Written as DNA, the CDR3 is TGCGCCAGCAGTGGAGACAGCCGCAATCAGCCCCAGCATTTT.